The sequence of this T cell receptor beta chain was determined in a study of CD8+ T cells in alopecia areata. To note about this clone: No antigen is known for it.

Notes on the study in general: The treated group had a single nonresponder, limiting CD8+ expansion-response conclusions.

Investigators isolated RNA and reverse transcribed it into cDNA to act as the sequencing template. Data came from immunoSEQ multiplex PCR; TCRdb stores just in-frame clones and leaves some out. The sample consists of approximately 160,000 clones, approximately 62% of them appearing once. Noted treatment: oral pan-JAK inhibitor, 5-10 mg twice daily. The CDR3 sequence is 16 residues long. The ends lost 2 bases at V and 7 bases at J; junction bases unmatched: 8. In germline, CDR1 is MDHEN, CDR2 SYDVKM. The clonotype was recovered from a human donor with alopecia areata. J is TRBJ1-5 and V is TRBV28; 10 bases match TRBD1. The material sequenced was CD4+ T cells sorted from blood, taken at week 24, from a patient treated with tofacitinib. CDR3 region: CASSLGTGAGSQPQHF. The CDR3, as DNA: TGTGCCAGCAGTTTAGGGACAGGGGCCGGGTCCCAGCCCCAGCATTTT.